The present entry profiles one TCR beta chain with its context. Profiled with immunoSEQ multiplex PCR; TCRdb holds only in-frame clones, not every one. Among about 59,000 clones listed, roughly nine tenths were seen once. These data are taken from a study of T cell responses to AZD1222 COVID-19 vaccine. The CDR3 has 16 residues. Germline CDR1 is SGHTA and CDR2 is FQGNSA. V lost 1 base to trimming and J lost 6 bases, with 17 bases between them. The source was peripheral blood, collected 28 days after the second AZD1222 dose. The receptor was isolated from an adult who received the AZD1222 COVID-19 vaccine. The rearrangement uses TRBV7-2 and TRBJ2-3; D is unclear. The CDR3 sequence is CASSLVGRPGEDTQYF. In nucleotides, the CDR3 is TGTGCCAGCAGCTTAGTAGGTCGTCCTGGCGAGGATACGCAGTATTTT.